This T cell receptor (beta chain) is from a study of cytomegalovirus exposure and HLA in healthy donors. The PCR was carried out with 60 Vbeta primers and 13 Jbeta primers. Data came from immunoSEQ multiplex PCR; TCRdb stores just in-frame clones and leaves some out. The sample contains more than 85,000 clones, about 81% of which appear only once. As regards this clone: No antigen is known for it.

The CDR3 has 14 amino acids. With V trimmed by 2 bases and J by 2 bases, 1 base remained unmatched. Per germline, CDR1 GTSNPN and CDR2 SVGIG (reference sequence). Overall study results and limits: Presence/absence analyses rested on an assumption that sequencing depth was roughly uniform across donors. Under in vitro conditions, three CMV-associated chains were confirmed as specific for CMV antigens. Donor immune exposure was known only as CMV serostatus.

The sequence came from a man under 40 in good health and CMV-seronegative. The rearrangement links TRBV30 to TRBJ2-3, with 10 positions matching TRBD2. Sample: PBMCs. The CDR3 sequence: CAWSTSGVTDTQYF. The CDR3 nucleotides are TGTGCCTGGAGTACTAGCGGGGTCACAGATACGCAGTATTTT.